This entry concerns a single T cell receptor beta chain. These data originate in a study of T cell changes during pregnancy in multiple sclerosis. Profiled with immunoSEQ multiplex PCR; TCRdb holds only in-frame clones, not every one. There are roughly 69,000 clones in the sample; approximately 90% occur only once, and more than 1.3% lies in the top ten. The length of the CDR3 is 15 residues. CDR1 and CDR2 from the germline V gene are SGHRS and YFSETQ. With 1 base removed from V and 3 bases from J, the gap between germline ends came to 12 bases. This material consisted of peripheral blood, taken in the third trimester of pregnancy. The gene calls are TRBV5-1 and TRBJ2-3; possible D gene TRBD1, 5 bases. The TCR comes from a female donor with multiple sclerosis, enrolled in a pregnancy study. CDR3 sequence (DNA): TGCGCCAGCAGCTTGTTTCGGCAGGGTACAGATACGCAGTATTTT. Amino acid sequence: CASSLFRQGTDTQYF.